These 16 T cell receptor beta chains were all obtained from the same sample, sequenced in a study of cytomegalovirus exposure and HLA in healthy donors. Amplification used 60 Vbeta primers and 13 Jbeta primers. Repertoires were generated with immunoSEQ multiplex PCR, while TCRdb's copy carries only in-frame clones and drops some. The table includes tens of thousands of clones, roughly 76% detected once. Sequencing used PBMCs. Source of these receptors: a man aged 18 to 29 in good health and CMV-seronegative.

V gene TRBV7-2 combines with J gene TRBJ1-6, with D possibly matching TRBD1 (5 bases). Germline loops: CDR1 SGHTA, CDR2 FQGNSA. Trimming shortened V by 6 bases and J by 5 bases, and 14 bases separated the two germline ends. The CDR3 has 15 amino acids. In nucleotides, the CDR3 is TGTGCCAGCAGTCCCGCCAGGGTGAATAATTCACCCCTCCACTTT. Amino acids: CASSPARVNNSPLHF.

This chain connects TRBV19 to TRBJ1-5; the match to TRBD1 covers 8 bases. Trimming removed 3 bases from V and 6 bases from J; junction bases left unmatched: 10. This CDR3 has 16 amino acids. Per germline, CDR1 LNHDA and CDR2 SQIVND (reference sequence). The CDR3 nucleotides are TGTGCCAGTAGTATTAATAGTGCAGGGGGCGGTCAGCCCCAGCATTTT. As protein: CASSINSAGGGQPQHF. The full variable domain, with the rest looked up from reference TRBV19 and TRBJ1-5, is DGGITQSPKYLFRKEGQNVTLSCEQNLNHDAMYWYRQDPGQGLRLIYYSQIVNDFQKGDIAEGYSVSREKKESFPLTVTSAQKNPTAFYLCASSINSAGGGQPQHFGDGTRLSIL.

This chain joins TRBV4-1 and TRBJ1-1; TRBD1 aligns across 11 bases. CDR3 size: 16 residues. Germline-derived CDR1 and CDR2 are MGHRA and YSYEKL. With 4 bases clipped from V and 0 bases from J, the junction kept 4 bases outside the gene matches. The CDR3 here is CASSLGTGGMNTEAFF. The CDR3 coding sequence is TGCGCCAGCAGCCTCGGGACAGGGGGGATGAACACTGAAGCTTTCTTT.

In this sample, this clone turned up once. The V and J genes are TRBV10-3 and TRBJ1-6; 9 bases are a match to TRBD1. J lost 2 bases, V lost 2 bases, and 4 bases had no gene match. Germline V gene lookup returns CDR1 ENHRY and CDR2 SYGVKD. This CDR3 is 17 amino acids long. The CDR3 here is CAISEQRTGAYNSPLHF. The CDR3 nucleotides read TGTGCCATCAGTGAGCAGAGGACAGGGGCCTATAATTCACCCCTCCACTTT.

The chain carries TRBV5-1 and TRBJ2-3; 7 bases are shared with TRBD1. The V gene end was trimmed by 4 bases and the J gene end by 0 bases; junction bases not matched to a gene: 11. The CDR3 runs 17 residues. Germline assignment: CDR1 SGHRS and CDR2 YFSETQ. As DNA, the CDR3 is TGCGCCAGCAGCCAAAACATTGGGACAGCTAGCACAGATACGCAGTATTTT. This translates into CASSQNIGTASTDTQYF.

The CDR3: CASSVTTGDYGYTF. As DNA, the CDR3 is TGTGCCAGCAGCGTGACGACAGGGGACTATGGCTACACCTTC. The chain is built from TRBV7-8 and TRBJ1-2; 8 bases fit TRBD1. The CDR3 length is 14 residues. The germline gives CDR1 SGHVS, CDR2 FQNEAQ. With V trimmed by 5 bases and J by 3 bases, 5 bases remained unmatched.

For the CDR3, the DNA is TGTGCCAGCAGCAAGACACAGGGGGCGCGGGGGGACTATGGCTACACCTTC. It codes for CASSKTQGARGDYGYTF. The rearrangement joins TRBV9 to TRBJ1-2; TRBD1 matches at 9 bases. The CDR3 length is 17 residues. Germline-derived CDR1 and CDR2 are SGDLS and YYNGEE. V lost 4 bases to trimming and J lost 3 bases; unmatched junction nucleotides: 13.

The chain joins TRBV5-4 to TRBJ2-5, with D perhaps TRBD1 (5 bases). Per the germline V gene, CDR1 is SGHNT and CDR2 is YYREEE (reference sequence). V lost 4 bases, J lost 2 bases, and 27 bases lay in between. The CDR3 loop spans 19 amino acids. CDR3 coding DNA: TGTGCCAGCAGCCACCAAATTTCAACACAGGTTTCCAATCAAGAGACCCAGTACTTC. It translates to CASSHQISTQVSNQETQYF.

The rearrangement joins TRBV28 to TRBJ1-6; tentative D call: TRBD1 (5 bases). The CDR3 runs 15 residues. CDR1 is MDHEN and CDR2 is SYDVKM in the germline V gene. The V and J ends lost 1 base and 10 bases respectively, with 14 bases between them. CDR3 sequence: CASSLSYRMGSPLHF. CDR3 DNA sequence: TGTGCCAGCAGTTTATCCTACAGGATGGGGTCACCCCTCCACTTT.

This clone was observed a handful of times. The chain recombines TRBV27 with TRBJ1-5; D remains ambiguous. V lost 5 bases, J lost 0 bases, and 11 bases lay in between. The CDR3 contains 15 residues. CDR1 and CDR2 (germline): MNHEY, SMNVEV (reference sequence). The chain's CDR3 is CASSEAVYSNQPQHF. The DNA for the CDR3 is TGTGCCAGCAGTGAGGCAGTATATAGCAATCAGCCCCAGCATTTT.

The chain is built from TRBV4-2 and TRBJ2-5; maybe TRBD1 (5 bases). V lost 0 bases, J lost 5 bases, and 16 bases lay in between. This CDR3 has 16 amino acids. Germline CDR1 and CDR2: LGHNA and YNFKEQ. As DNA, the CDR3 is TGTGCCAGCAGCCAAGACCTCGCAGGGCGAAAGGAGACCCAGTACTTC. Its translation: CASSQDLAGRKETQYF.

This rearrangement joins TRBV5-1 to TRBJ2-7, with D unclear. The CDR3 loop spans 12 amino acids. Germline CDR1 and CDR2: SGHRS and YFSETQ. V lost 2 bases to trimming and J lost 6 bases, with 9 bases between them. For the CDR3, the DNA is TGCGCCAGCAGCTTTATCGGCGGCGAGCAGTACTTC. As protein: CASSFIGGEQYF.

This clone turned up a few times. The chain couples TRBV7-9 to TRBJ2-7, with D possibly TRBD2 on 6 matching bases. The germline V gene encodes CDR1 SEHNR and CDR2 FQNEAQ (reference sequence). The CDR3 spans 14 residues. The ends were cut back, 0 bases at V and 10 bases at J, with 16 bases in the middle. CDR3 region: CASSLASGVWGQYF. CDR3 sequence (DNA): TGTGCCAGCAGCTTAGCGTCGGGGGTCTGGGGACAGTACTTC.

This clone was counted between two and nine times. This chain uses TRBV28 with TRBJ2-7; 8 nucleotides agree with TRBD1. CDR1 and CDR2 from the germline V gene are MDHEN and SYDVKM. J was trimmed by 2 bases and V by 10 bases; bases with no gene match: 13. There are 15 residues in the CDR3. The CDR3 sequence is CATGQGARGTYEQYF. In nucleotides, the CDR3 is TGTGCCACCGGACAGGGAGCCCGGGGCACCTACGAGCAGTACTTC. Variable domain in full (rest from reference TRBV28 and TRBJ2-7): DVKVTQSSRYLVKRTGEKVFLECVQDMDHENMFWYRQDPGLGLRLIYFSYDVKMKEKGDIPEGYSVSREKKERFSLILESASTNQTSMYLCATGQGARGTYEQYFGPGTRLTVT.

The chain is built from TRBV2 and TRBJ2-7, with unresolved D. Trimming stripped 5 bases from V and 1 base from J, with 6 bases between. Germline V lookup: CDR1 SNHLY, CDR2 FYNNEI. This CDR3 contains 12 residues. For the CDR3, the DNA is TGTGCCAGCAGTTGGAGTTCCTACGAGCAGTACGTC. Its translation: CASSWSSYEQYV.

J is TRBJ2-7 and V is TRBV7-2; possibly TRBD2 for D (6 bases). The germline V gene has CDR1 SGHTA and CDR2 FQGNSA. V was trimmed by 1 base and J by 4 bases, leaving 11 bases between them. The CDR3 has 14 residues. CDR3 in DNA: TGTGCCAGCAGCTTAGGGTTCGGGGGATACGAGCAGTACTTC. It yields the protein CASSLGFGGYEQYF.